This T cell receptor (beta chain) was found in a study of blood T cell repertoires in COVID-19. Germline V lookup: CDR1 LGHNA, CDR2 YSLEER. The CDR3 spans 15 residues. J lost 6 bases, V lost 1 base, and 5 bases had no gene match. Using immunoSEQ multiplex PCR, the repertoire was profiled, and TCRdb retains in-frame clones only, with some absent. The data show hundreds of thousands of clones, with around nine tenths seen just once and over 8% held by the top ten. Material for sequencing was PBMCs or T cells enriched from blood (not recorded which). The sequence derives from a woman aged 40-49 years who had recovered from COVID-19. This chain links TRBV4-3 with TRBJ2-7; 11 bases match TRBD2. The CDR3 sequence: CASSQVAGGPGEQYF. The CDR3 DNA follows: TGCGCCAGCAGCCAAGTAGCGGGAGGGCCGGGCGAGCAGTACTTC.